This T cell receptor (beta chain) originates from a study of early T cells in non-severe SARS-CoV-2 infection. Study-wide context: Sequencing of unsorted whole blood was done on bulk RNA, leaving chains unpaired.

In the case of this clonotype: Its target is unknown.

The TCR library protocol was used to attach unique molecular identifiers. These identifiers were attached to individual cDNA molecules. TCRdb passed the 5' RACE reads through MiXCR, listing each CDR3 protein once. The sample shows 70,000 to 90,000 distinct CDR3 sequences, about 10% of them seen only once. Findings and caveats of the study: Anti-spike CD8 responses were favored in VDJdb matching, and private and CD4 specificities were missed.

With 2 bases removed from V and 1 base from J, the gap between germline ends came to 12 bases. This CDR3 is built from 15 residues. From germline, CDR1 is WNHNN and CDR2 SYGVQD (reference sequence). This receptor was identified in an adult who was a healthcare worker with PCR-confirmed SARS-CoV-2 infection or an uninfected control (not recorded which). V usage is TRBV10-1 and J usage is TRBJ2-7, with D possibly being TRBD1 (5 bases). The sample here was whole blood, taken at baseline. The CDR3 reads CASSEQGRGSYEQYF. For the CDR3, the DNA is TGCGCCAGCAGTGAGCAGGGTCGAGGATCCTACGAGCAGTACTTC.